Listed below are T cell receptor beta chains from one sample, sequenced in a study of graft-versus-host responses after intestinal transplantation. Libraries were prepared by immunoSEQ multiplex PCR; TCRdb keeps only in-frame clonotypes and omits some of them. The table includes 95,000 to 150,000 clones, 90% to 95% detected once. The antigens these receptors bind are not known. The sample in question was unstimulated CD8+ T cells sorted from spleen or lymph node cells, obtained before intestinal transplant. The receptors were sampled from a human donor who received an intestinal transplant. Both conserved end residues are part of each CDR3. A D gene is named only where the DNA matches it firmly. Clone size appears in some rows only: once, few, many, or a class for an expanded clone.

j_gene,len,abundance,d_gene,v_gene,CDR3aa,CDR3nt
TRBJ1-5,13,-,-,TRBV27,CASSWGGNQPQHF,TGTGCCAGCAGCTGGGGGGGGAATCAGCCCCAGCATTTT
TRBJ2-2,14,-,-,TRBV29-1,CSVYPDDRTGELFF,TGCAGCGTTTACCCAGACGACCGAACCGGGGAGCTGTTTTTT
TRBJ2-7,15,-,TRBD1,TRBV27,CASSLGTGRSYEQYF,TGTGCCAGCAGTCTAGGGACAGGGCGTTCCTACGAGCAGTACTTC
TRBJ1-5,15,-,TRBD1,TRBV5-8,CASSSGQVSNQPQHF,TGTGCCAGCAGCTCCGGACAGGTTAGCAATCAGCCCCAGCATTTT
TRBJ1-1,16,-,TRBD1,TRBV7-9,CASSFNPGQGYTEAFF,TGTGCCAGCAGCTTCAACCCGGGACAGGGGTACACTGAAGCTTTCTTT
TRBJ2-7,15,-,-,TRBV6-6,CASSTFRDRSYEQYF,TGTGCCAGCAGTACCTTCCGGGATCGATCCTACGAGCAGTACTTC
TRBJ1-1,12,-,-,TRBV5-8,CASSLRGVEAFF,TGTGCCAGCAGCTTGCGGGGGGTCGAAGCTTTCTTT
TRBJ1-1,11,-,-,TRBV7-6,CASSLGTEAFF,TGTGCCAGCAGCTTGGGCACTGAAGCTTTCTTT
TRBJ2-2,14,-,-,TRBV9,CASSVAGRSGELFF,TGTGCCAGCAGCGTAGCCGGGCGTTCCGGGGAGCTGTTTTTT
TRBJ2-7,15,-,TRBD2,TRBV28,CASSLGTSGRRAQYF,TGTGCCAGCAGTTTAGGGACTAGCGGGAGGCGAGCGCAGTACTTC
TRBJ2-1,12,-,-,TRBV6-5,CASSSRNNEQFF,TGTGCCAGCAGTTCTCGTAACAATGAGCAGTTCTTC
TRBJ2-7,13,-,-,TRBV27,CASSYLSGYEQYF,TGTGCCAGCAGTTACCTCTCGGGGTACGAGCAGTACTTC
TRBJ1-1,14,-,TRBD1,TRBV27,CASSPQGGGTETFF,TGTGCCAGCAGCCCACAGGGAGGGGGCACTGAAACTTTCTTT
TRBJ2-1,16,-,TRBD2,TRBV9,CASSAKLAGVMDEQFF,TGTGCCAGCAGCGCCAAACTAGCGGGAGTCATGGATGAGCAGTTCTTC
TRBJ2-7,15,-,-,TRBV4-2,CASSQVWSRAYEQYF,TGTGCCAGCAGCCAAGTTTGGTCAAGAGCGTACGAGCAGTACTTC
TRBJ2-1,15,-,-,TRBV7-2,CASSFGGYSYNEQFF,TGTGCCAGCAGCTTCGGCGGTTATTCCTACAATGAGCAGTTCTTC
TRBJ2-1,16,-,TRBD2,TRBV7-9,CASSSTSGRSYNEQFF,TGTGCCAGCAGCTCGACGAGCGGGAGATCCTACAATGAGCAGTTCTTC
TRBJ2-4,17,-,-,TRBV9,CASSEGRLGASKNIQYF,TGTGCCAGCAGCGAGGGCCGACTAGGCGCCTCCAAAAACATTCAGTACTTC
TRBJ2-7,16,-,-,TRBV27,CASSLGRAGSKGEQYF,TGTGCCAGCAGTTTAGGTCGCGCGGGCTCCAAGGGCGAGCAGTACTTC
TRBJ2-1,12,-,-,TRBV7-9,CASSLDYNEQFF,TGTGCCAGCAGCCTGGACTACAATGAGCAGTTCTTC
TRBJ2-7,17,-,TRBD2,TRBV18,CASSPIETSGRRNEQYF,TGTGCCAGCTCACCAATCGAGACTAGCGGGAGGAGGAACGAGCAGTACTTC
TRBJ2-1,16,-,-,TRBV4-1,CASSQQGPSSYNEQFF,TGCGCCAGCAGCCAGCAGGGACCATCCTCCTACAATGAGCAGTTCTTC
TRBJ2-1,15,-,TRBD2,TRBV27,CASSLIAGSYNEQFF,TGTGCCAGCAGTCTTATAGCGGGGTCCTACAATGAGCAGTTCTTC
TRBJ1-2,14,-,TRBD1,TRBV11-1,CASSRRRDRFGYTF,TGTGCCAGCAGCCGACGCCGGGACAGGTTTGGCTACACCTTC
TRBJ1-1,14,-,-,TRBV6-1,CASSAPGDTGEAFF,TGTGCCAGCAGCGCCCCAGGAGACACAGGTGAAGCTTTCTTT
TRBJ1-3,16,-,TRBD1,TRBV5-1,CASSLAQGAYGNTIYF,TGCGCCAGCAGCTTGGCCCAGGGGGCTTACGGAAACACCATATATTTT
TRBJ2-7,12,-,-,TRBV7-2,CASSRLVYEQYF,TGTGCCAGCAGCCGTCTTGTCTACGAGCAGTACTTC
TRBJ2-7,16,-,-,TRBV11-2,CASTKSRVLLTYEQYF,TGTGCCAGCACCAAATCCCGGGTCCTGTTAACCTACGAGCAGTACTTC
TRBJ1-6,14,-,-,TRBV7-6,CASSLAGGQSPLHF,TGTGCCAGCAGCTTAGCTGGAGGGCAATCACCCCTCCACTTT
TRBJ1-1,15,-,-,TRBV6-1,CASSEDERGRTEAFF,TGTGCCAGCAGTGAAGATGAAAGGGGTCGGACTGAAGCTTTCTTT
TRBJ2-7,15,-,-,TRBV14,CASSQGVDRTYEQYF,TGTGCCAGCAGCCAAGGGGTGGACAGAACCTACGAGCAGTACTTC
TRBJ2-5,17,-,TRBD2,TRBV7-6,CASSSSGGVGRGETQYF,TGTGCCAGCAGTTCCAGCGGGGGGGTAGGGAGAGGAGAGACCCAGTACTTC
TRBJ2-7,16,-,TRBD2,TRBV27,CASSLSTTGGVYEQYF,TGTGCCAGCAGTTTATCGACTACGGGGGGGGTCTACGAGCAGTACTTC
TRBJ1-1,18,-,-,TRBV4-1,CASSQSMWRGHPNTEAFF,TGCGCCAGCAGCCAATCAATGTGGAGGGGCCACCCGAACACTGAAGCTTTCTTT
TRBJ2-7,15,-,-,TRBV15,CATSRDWGVNYEQYF,TGTGCCACCAGCAGAGATTGGGGCGTTAACTACGAGCAGTACTTC
TRBJ2-2,11,-,-,TRBV30,CARGVAGELFF,TGTGCCCGTGGGGTGGCCGGGGAGCTGTTTTTT
TRBJ1-2,12,-,TRBD1,TRBV28,CASNPGGYAYTF,TGTGCCAGCAACCCAGGGGGCTATGCTTACACCTTC
TRBJ2-5,14,once,TRBD1,TRBV27,CASSLGTGKETQYF,TGTGCCAGCAGTCTCGGGACAGGGAAAGAGACCCAGTACTTC
TRBJ2-1,14,-,TRBD1,TRBV19,CASHTGTAYNEQFF,TGTGCCAGCCACACCGGGACAGCATACAATGAGCAGTTCTTC
TRBJ1-2,13,-,-,TRBV28,CANVFRGADGYTF,TGTGCCAACGTATTCAGAGGCGCGGATGGCTACACCTTC
TRBJ2-7,14,-,-,TRBV6-1,CASSEGAPRAEQYF,TGTGCCAGCAGTGAAGGGGCACCCCGGGCCGAGCAGTACTTC
TRBJ2-7,13,-,TRBD1,TRBV14,CASRDRSSYEQYF,TGTGCCAGCCGGGACAGGAGCTCCTACGAGCAGTACTTC
TRBJ2-7,14,once,-,TRBV5-5,CASSLLDANYEQYF,TGTGCCAGCAGCTTGTTGGATGCGAACTACGAGCAGTACTTC
TRBJ2-7,13,-,TRBD1,TRBV6-1,CASPGQGAYEQYF,TGTGCCAGCCCGGGACAGGGGGCTTACGAGCAGTACTTC
TRBJ2-1,16,-,TRBD2,TRBV27,CASSPYSGSSYNEQFF,TGTGCCAGCAGTCCGTATAGCGGGAGCTCCTACAATGAGCAGTTCTTC
TRBJ2-2,16,-,-,TRBV15,CATSRDTGLNTGELFF,TGTGCCACCAGCAGAGATACGGGACTTAACACCGGGGAGCTGTTTTTT
TRBJ1-2,15,-,-,TRBV5-1,CASSLAGTEAYGYTF,TGCGCCAGCAGCTTGGCCGGGACGGAGGCTTATGGCTACACCTTC
TRBJ2-1,14,-,-,TRBV29-1,CSVEDGYSYNEQFF,TGCAGCGTGGAGGACGGCTACTCCTACAATGAGCAGTTCTTC
TRBJ1-5,15,-,TRBD1,TRBV19,CASTSNRGRNQPQHF,TGTGCCAGCACCTCCAACAGGGGACGCAATCAGCCCCAGCATTTT
TRBJ2-1,14,-,TRBD2,TRBV10-1,CASSSGRSYNEQFF,TGCGCCAGCTCTAGCGGGAGAAGCTACAATGAGCAGTTCTTC
TRBJ1-5,13,-,-,TRBV25-1,CASEGLGNQPQHF,TGTGCCAGCGAGGGGCTGGGCAATCAGCCCCAGCATTTT
TRBJ2-3,14,once,-,TRBV30,CAWGPAGSTDTQYF,TGTGCCTGGGGTCCCGCCGGGAGCACAGATACGCAGTATTTT
TRBJ1-3,17,-,-,TRBV9,CASSVGTKETPGNTIYF,TGTGCCAGCAGCGTAGGGACCAAAGAGACGCCTGGAAACACCATATATTTT
TRBJ1-6,16,-,-,TRBV9,CASSEEGRANNSPLHF,TGTGCCAGCAGCGAAGAGGGGAGGGCCAATAATTCACCCCTCCACTTT
TRBJ2-3,15,-,TRBD1,TRBV7-8,CASSEPGQIKDTQYF,TGTGCCAGCAGCGAACCGGGACAGATTAAGGATACGCAGTATTTT
TRBJ1-1,13,-,-,TRBV14,CASSPLGGTEAFF,TGTGCCAGCAGCCCCTTAGGGGGCACTGAAGCTTTCTTT
TRBJ2-1,15,-,-,TRBV5-8,CASSLWRWVYNEQFF,TGTGCCAGCAGCTTGTGGCGCTGGGTGTACAATGAGCAGTTCTTC
TRBJ2-2,11,-,-,TRBV29-1,CSGRRSGELFF,TGCAGCGGTCGGAGGAGCGGGGAGCTGTTTTTT
TRBJ2-7,15,-,TRBD1,TRBV4-3,CASSQDRGQGNEQYF,TGCGCCAGCAGCCAAGATAGGGGACAGGGGAACGAGCAGTACTTC
TRBJ2-7,15,-,TRBD2,TRBV30,CAWSTGLAVSYEQYF,TGTGCCTGGAGTACCGGACTAGCGGTATCCTACGAGCAGTACTTC